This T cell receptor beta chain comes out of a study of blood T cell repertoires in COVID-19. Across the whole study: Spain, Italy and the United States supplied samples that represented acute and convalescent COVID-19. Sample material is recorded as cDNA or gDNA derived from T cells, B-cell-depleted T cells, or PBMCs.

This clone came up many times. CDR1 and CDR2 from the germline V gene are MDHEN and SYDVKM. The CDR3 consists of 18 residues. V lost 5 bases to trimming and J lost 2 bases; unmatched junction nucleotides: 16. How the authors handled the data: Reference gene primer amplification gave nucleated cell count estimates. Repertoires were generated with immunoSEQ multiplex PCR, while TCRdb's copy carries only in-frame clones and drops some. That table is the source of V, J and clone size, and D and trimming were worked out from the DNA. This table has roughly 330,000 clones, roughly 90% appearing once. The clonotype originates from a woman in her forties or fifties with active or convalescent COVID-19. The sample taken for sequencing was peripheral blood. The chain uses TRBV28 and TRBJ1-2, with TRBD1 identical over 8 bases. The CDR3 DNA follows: TGTGCCAGCAGTCACTTCACACTTCGGGACAGGAGAAACTATGGCTACACCTTC. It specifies CASSHFTLRDRRNYGYTF.